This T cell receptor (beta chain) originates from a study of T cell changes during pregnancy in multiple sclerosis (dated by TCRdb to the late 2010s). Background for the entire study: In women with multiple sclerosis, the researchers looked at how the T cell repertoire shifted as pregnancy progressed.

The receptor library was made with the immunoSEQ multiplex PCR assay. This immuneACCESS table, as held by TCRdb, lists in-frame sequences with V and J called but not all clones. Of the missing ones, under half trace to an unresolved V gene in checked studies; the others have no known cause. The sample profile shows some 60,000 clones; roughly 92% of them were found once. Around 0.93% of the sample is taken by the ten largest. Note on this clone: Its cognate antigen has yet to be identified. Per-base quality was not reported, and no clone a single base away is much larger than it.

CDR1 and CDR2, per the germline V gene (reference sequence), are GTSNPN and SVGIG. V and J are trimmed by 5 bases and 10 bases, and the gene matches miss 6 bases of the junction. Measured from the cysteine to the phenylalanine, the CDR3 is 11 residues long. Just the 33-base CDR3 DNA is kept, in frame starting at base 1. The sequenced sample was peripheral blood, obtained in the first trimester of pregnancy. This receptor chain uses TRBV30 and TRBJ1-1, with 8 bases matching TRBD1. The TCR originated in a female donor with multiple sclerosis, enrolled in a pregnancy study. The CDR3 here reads CAWSGQDRAFF. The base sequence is TGTGCCTGGTCGGGACAGGATCGAGCTTTCTTT.